This is a list of T cell receptor beta chains from one sample in a study of early T cells in non-severe SARS-CoV-2 infection. TCRdb called the 5' RACE reads again in MiXCR, with one record for every CDR3 protein. The table has tens of thousands of distinct CDR3 sequences, about 5% seen once. Sequencing used whole blood. These receptors were taken from an adult who was a healthcare worker with PCR-confirmed SARS-CoV-2 infection or an uninfected control (not recorded which). Both conserved end residues are part of each CDR3. The D gene is left open where the match is weak. Clone size, where shown, is once, few, many, or a class for clones that have expanded.

V gene	J gene	clone size	D gene	CDR3 DNA	CDR3 protein
TRBV11-2	TRBJ2-3	many	TRBD1	TGTGCCAGCAGCTCCCGACAGGGCCCCACAGATACGCAGTATTTT	CASSSRQGPTDTQYF
TRBV12-5	TRBJ2-7	many	TRBD1	TGTGCTAGTGGGCCTTTCATGACAGGGGCGTCCGCCTACGAGCAGTACTTC	CASGPFMTGASAYEQYF
TRBV7-6	TRBJ1-2	.	.	TGTGCCAGCAGCTTAGACGAAAACTATGGCTACACCTTC	CASSLDENYGYTF
TRBV6-4	TRBJ2-1	many	TRBD2	TGTGCCAGCAGTGACGGGACTAGCGGCTACAATGAGCAGTTCTTC	CASSDGTSGYNEQFF
TRBV29-1	TRBJ1-1	.	.	TGCAGCGTCCCCGGGCAGCTCGAGGAAGCTTTCTTT	CSVPGQLEEAFF
TRBV6-5	TRBJ1-6	many	.	TGTGCCAGCAGTAGACGGACCGAGAGCTCCTATAATTCACCCCTCCACTTT	CASSRRTESSYNSPLHF
TRBV4-1	TRBJ1-5	many	.	TGCGCCAGCAGCCCCCTGACGACCGGGCAGCCCCAGCATTTT	CASSPLTTGQPQHF
TRBV10-3	TRBJ2-1	many	.	TGTGCCATCAGTAGAGACCCTAGAGACAATGAGCAGTTCTTC	CAISRDPRDNEQFF
TRBV5-4	TRBJ2-1	many	TRBD2	TGTGCCAGCAGCCTCCCCGGACTAGCGCGAAATGAGCAGTTCTTC	CASSLPGLARNEQFF
TRBV7-8	TRBJ2-3	few	TRBD2	TGTGCCAGCAGCTTACTCCCAGTTACTAGCGGACACACAGATACGCAGTATTTT	CASSLLPVTSGHTDTQYF
TRBV5-4	TRBJ1-1	many	TRBD1	TGTGCCAGCAGCTCGGGACAGAGAGTTGAAGCTTTCTTT	CASSSGQRVEAFF
TRBV3-1	TRBJ2-7	many	TRBD2	TGTGCCAGCAGCCAAGGACTAGCGGGGAAGTACTTC	CASSQGLAGKYF
TRBV2	TRBJ2-7	many	.	TGTGCCATGAGGGGCAGCAAGGGTATGACCTACGAGCAGTACTTC	CAMRGSKGMTYEQYF
TRBV11-1	TRBJ2-5	few	.	TGTGCCAGCAGCCCTCGGAGGTACCAAGAGACCCAGTACTTC	CASSPRRYQETQYF
TRBV12-3/TRBV12-4	TRBJ1-4	.	TRBD1	TGTGCCAGCAGGCCCACAGGGGGTGGGAATGAAAAACTGTTTTTT	CASRPTGGGNEKLFF
TRBV3-1	TRBJ2-1	hyperexpanded	.	TGTGCCAGCAGCCAAGACGGACAGCCCGGGGGTTATGAGCAGTTCTTC	CASSQDGQPGGYEQFF
TRBV28	TRBJ1-1	many	.	TGTGCCAGCAGTTGGGGGGCTGGCACTGAAGCTTTCTTT	CASSWGAGTEAFF
TRBV29-1	TRBJ2-1	few	.	TGCAGCGTTTTTCCCCTTCCCTTCAACAATGAGCAGTTCTTC	CSVFPLPFNNEQFF
TRBV18	TRBJ1-5	.	.	TGTGCCAGCTCATTCTCCCGTGCGAGTTTGGGGCAGCCCCAGCATTTT	CASSFSRASLGQPQHF
TRBV12-3/TRBV12-4	TRBJ2-7	many	.	TGTGCCAGCAGTTTAACTACCGCAGGGTCCACGTACTTC	CASSLTTAGSTYF
TRBV20-1	TRBJ1-2	many	TRBD1	TGCAGTGAAATTCCTCCAGGGGGACTCGGGGAGGGCTACACCTTC	CSEIPPGGLGEGYTF
TRBV10-3	TRBJ2-7	many	.	TGTGCCATCAGTACAGGGTCGAACTACGAGCAGTACTTC	CAISTGSNYEQYF
TRBV7-2	TRBJ2-4	medium-sized	.	TGTGCCAGCAGCTCATTGATGGGTAACAAAAACATTCAGTACTTC	CASSSLMGNKNIQYF
TRBV21-1	TRBJ2-1	many	.	TGTGCCAGCAGCAAGTCACCGGACTCCGAGAACTCCTACAATGAGCAGTTCTTC	CASSKSPDSENSYNEQFF
TRBV29-1	TRBJ1-2	many	TRBD1	TGCAGCGGGGGGGGACAGCTCTATGGCTACACCTTC	CSGGGQLYGYTF
TRBV7-2	TRBJ2-7	many	TRBD1	TGTGCCAGCAGCGCCCCCCGGGACAGTATCTCCTACGAGCAGTACTTC	CASSAPRDSISYEQYF
TRBV27	TRBJ1-1	few	.	TGTGCCAGCAGTTTCTCGAGGGGACGGACTGAAGCTTTCTTT	CASSFSRGRTEAFF
TRBV28	TRBJ2-3	.	TRBD1	TGTGCCAGCAGTACACCCGGGACAGGCACAGATACGCAGTATTTT	CASSTPGTGTDTQYF
TRBV20-1	TRBJ2-3	many	TRBD2	TGCAGTGCTGCCCAGACTAGCGGGAGCGCAGATACGCAGTATTTT	CSAAQTSGSADTQYF
TRBV12-3/TRBV12-4	TRBJ2-7	many	TRBD1	TGTGCCAGCAGTTTAAAGGGACAGGGGCCCTACGAGCAGTACTTC	CASSLKGQGPYEQYF
TRBV15	TRBJ2-1	many	.	TGTGCCACCAGCCCATCCGGGACGGCGCCCTACAATGAGCAGTTCTTC	CATSPSGTAPYNEQFF
TRBV2	TRBJ2-1	many	.	TGTGCCAGCAGTGAAGGGCCCCCCGGTGAGCAGTTCTTC	CASSEGPPGEQFF
TRBV6-1	TRBJ2-2	many	.	TGTGCCAGCACTCCATTGAACACCGGGGAGCTGTTTTTT	CASTPLNTGELFF
TRBV20-1	TRBJ1-1	few	.	TGCAGTGCTAGAGATCGCGTCGACAGACTAGCCGAAGCTTTCTTT	CSARDRVDRLAEAFF
TRBV29-1	TRBJ1-5	few	.	TGCAGCGTTGGGCTGGCTAATCAGCCCCAGCATTTT	CSVGLANQPQHF
TRBV7-8	TRBJ2-5	.	TRBD2	TGTGCCAGCAGCTGGACTAGCGGGGGGCCCCAAGAGACCCAGTACTTC	CASSWTSGGPQETQYF
TRBV7-3	TRBJ2-3	few	TRBD2	TGTGCCAGCGGCTCTAGCGGGGGGGCGAATACGCAGTATTTT	CASGSSGGANTQYF
TRBV7-9	TRBJ1-6	many	TRBD1	TGTGCCAGCAGCTTAGAGGGACAGGGCAATTCACCCCTCCACTTT	CASSLEGQGNSPLHF
TRBV5-1	TRBJ2-1	.	.	TGCGCCAGCAGCTTTGGGGGCACTAGCTCTGGGAATGAGCAGTTCTTC	CASSFGGTSSGNEQFF
TRBV7-8	TRBJ2-1	many	TRBD1	TGTGCCAGCAGCTTAAGGGGGACAGGCTCAGACTATAGCTCCTACAATGAGCAGTTCTTC	CASSLRGTGSDYSSYNEQFF
TRBV6-6	TRBJ1-2	.	.	TGTGCCAGCAGGCGACTGGACTCACGCGTTAACTATGGCTACACCTTC	CASRRLDSRVNYGYTF
TRBV20-1	TRBJ1-5	many	.	TGCAGTGCTAGAGTAAGTGATCAGCCCCAGCATTTT	CSARVSDQPQHF
TRBV6-1	TRBJ2-1	many	.	TGTGCCAAAAGGGACAATCCCATCTACAATGAGCAGTTCTTC	CAKRDNPIYNEQFF
TRBV6-2/TRBV6-3	TRBJ2-2	.	.	TGTGCCAGCAGTGAGTCGGCACAAAACACCGGGGAGCTGTTTTTT	CASSESAQNTGELFF
TRBV4-1	TRBJ2-5	.	TRBD1	TGCGCCAGCAGCCAACCAAAGGGACAGGCTCAAGAGACCCAGTACTTC	CASSQPKGQAQETQYF
TRBV11-3	TRBJ2-1	many	TRBD2	TGTGCCAGCCGGGGGGGCGCTGAGCAGTTCTTC	CASRGGAEQFF